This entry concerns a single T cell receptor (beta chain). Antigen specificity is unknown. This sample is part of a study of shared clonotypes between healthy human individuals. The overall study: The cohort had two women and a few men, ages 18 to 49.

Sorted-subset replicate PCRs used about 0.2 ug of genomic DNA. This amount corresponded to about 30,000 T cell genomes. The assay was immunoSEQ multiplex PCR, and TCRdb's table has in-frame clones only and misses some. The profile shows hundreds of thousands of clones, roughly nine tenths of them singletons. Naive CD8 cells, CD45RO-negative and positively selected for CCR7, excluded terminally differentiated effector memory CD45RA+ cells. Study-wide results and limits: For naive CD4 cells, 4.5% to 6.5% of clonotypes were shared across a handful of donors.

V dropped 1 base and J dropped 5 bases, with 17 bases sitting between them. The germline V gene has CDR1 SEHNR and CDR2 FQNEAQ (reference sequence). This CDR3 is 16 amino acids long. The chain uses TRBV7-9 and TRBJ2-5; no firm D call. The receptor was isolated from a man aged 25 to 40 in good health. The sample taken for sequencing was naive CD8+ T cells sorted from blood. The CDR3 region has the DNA TGTGCCAGCAGCTTAGGTGAAGGGCCCGCCAGGGAGACCCAGTACTTC. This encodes CASSLGEGPARETQYF.